This T cell receptor (beta chain) was captured by sequencing in a study of T cells after yellow fever vaccination. Looking at the study overall: Fractions of low cell number were prepared using SMART-Seq v4 Ultra Low Input.

Worth noting for this clonotype: The target antigen is unknown.

Generation of TCR cDNA used 5'RACE template switching (which added a universal primer site and UMIs). TCRdb independently ran MiXCR on the 5' RACE reads; one entry per CDR3 protein. The sample records around 320,000 distinct CDR3 sequences, 8.5% to 10% being singletons. V was shortened by 4 bases and J by 9 bases, with 19 bases between the two germline ends. The CDR3 totals 16 residues. CDR1 is SGHAT and CDR2 is FQDESV in the germline V gene (reference sequence). The study's findings and limits: A small share of clonotypes appeared in both CD4 and CD8 compartments. Primary-vaccination clones mostly resurfaced post-booster (under 98% CD4, roughly 87% CD8).

The sequencing here drew on CD4+ T cells sorted from PBMCs, taken 5 days after the yellow fever booster vaccination. The receptor was isolated from a man aged 18 to 29 who received the YFV17D yellow fever vaccine. The V and J genes are TRBV11-1 and TRBJ1-6; tentative D call: TRBD1 (5 bases). The CDR3 protein is CASSYRTRGARSPLHF. The CDR3 nucleotides read TGTGCCAGCAGCTACCGAACCCGCGGGGCGCGTTCACCCCTCCACTTT.